This TCR beta chain comes out of a study of T cells after yellow fever vaccination. Notes on the study in general: The booster response re-showed most primary clones: 96% CD4, about 89% CD8.

This CDR3 contains 16 residues. The germline CDR1 and CDR2 sequences are SGHTA and FQGNSA. V shed 5 bases and J shed 6 bases, with 19 bases lying between them. This clonotype was seen a handful of times. Its specificity is unknown. From the 5' RACE reads, TCRdb called clonotypes with MiXCR, one entry per CDR3 protein. The sample shows 300,000 or so distinct CDR3 sequences, around 6.8% of them seen only once. The sequencing used PBMCs, collected 35 to 50 days after the first yellow fever vaccination. The V and J genes are TRBV7-2 and TRBJ2-2; TRBD1 is a possible D gene (5 bases). This receptor was obtained from a man between 18 and 29 years old who received the YFV17D yellow fever vaccine. CDR3: CASSPGALGYAGELFF. In DNA, the CDR3 is TGTGCCAGCAGCCCTGGGGCCCTGGGATACGCCGGGGAGCTGTTTTTT.